The present T cell receptor beta chain was sequenced within a study of vaccination and CD4 T cells after COVID-19. The wider study: Timing of post-vaccine sample collection was a median approximately 79 days after dose two, with a range of 14 to 241. Researchers treated cells with overlapping spike peptides taken from SARS-CoV-2, HCoV-NL63, HCoV-OC43 and HCoV-229E. As control conditions, cultures were given either a CEFX pool serving as positive control, an HIV-1 Nef pool, or no peptide at all.

As for this clonotype: Its antigen is not identified.

As for treatment: approximately 9-day PBMC culture with coronavirus spike peptide pools or control peptides (ViraFEST assay). Oncomine TCR Beta short-read sequencing was applied to DNA from cultured CD4+ T cells. Using its own MiXCR run on the PCR reads, TCRdb lists one record per CDR3 protein. The sample includes about 21,000 distinct CDR3 sequences, 48% of them seen just once. This CDR3 region has 15 residues. Germline CDR1 is MNHNS and CDR2 is SASEGT. V lost 2 bases and J lost 0, with 9 bases in between. The TCR originated in a human donor who had recovered from COVID-19. The sequencing sample was made of CD4+ T cells from blood, cultured in vitro. The rearrangement links TRBV6-1 to TRBJ2-3; possibly TRBD1 or TRBD2 for D (5 bases each). The CDR3: CASSEQWGSTDTQYF. Here the CDR3 DNA reads TGTGCCAGCAGTGAACAATGGGGGAGCACAGATACGCAGTATTTT.